Below are 10 T cell receptor beta chains sequenced from a single sample in a study of cytomegalovirus exposure and HLA in healthy donors (dated by TCRdb to 2016 to 2017). Receptor libraries were prepared by the immunoSEQ multiplex PCR assay. TCRdb limited this immuneACCESS table to in-frame rearrangements with V and J called. A share of clones is missing; checked studies link under half to unresolved V genes, and the rest is unexplained. The sample table holds about 160,000 clones, of which roughly 90% were seen once. Jointly, the top ten make up 5.7% of the sample. Source material: PBMCs. The receptors shown here come from a woman under 40 in good health and CMV-seronegative.

The chain recombines TRBV2 with TRBJ1-5; D unclear. The germline V gene encodes CDR1 SNHLY and CDR2 FYNNEI. The CDR3 totals 12 residues. V lost 5 bases to trimming and J lost 4 bases, with 6 bases between them. For the CDR3, the DNA is TGTGCCAGCAGTAAGGCAAATCAGCCCCAGCATTTT. This translates into CASSKANQPQHF.

The rearrangement links TRBV5-1 to TRBJ2-4; D not certain. The V and J ends lost 1 base and 8 bases respectively, with 10 bases between them. CDR1 is SGHRS, CDR2 YFSETQ, per germline. The CDR3 consists of 13 residues. The CDR3 nucleotides read TGCGCCAGCAGCTTGAGGCCCGAGTACATTCAGTACTTC. Translated: CASSLRPEYIQYF.

The chain couples TRBV7-8 to TRBJ2-3; 11 bases are shared with TRBD1. CDR3 size: 19 residues. Unmatched junction bases numbered 15, after V lost 2 bases and J lost 5 bases. Germline lookup yields CDR1 SGHVS and CDR2 FQNEAQ. Written as DNA, the CDR3 is TGTGCCAGCAGCTTACTGGGACAGGGGGATATGTGGCATGGAGATACGCAGTATTTT. Its protein product is CASSLLGQGDMWHGDTQYF.

The rearrangement uses TRBV4-3 and TRBJ2-7; D is tentatively TRBD1 or TRBD2 (5 bases each). The V and J ends lost 5 bases and 0 bases respectively, with 8 bases between them. CDR1 and CDR2 (germline): LGHNA, YSLEER. This CDR3 has 13 residues. The CDR3 coding sequence is TGCGCCAGCAGCAAGGGGAGCTCCTACGAGCAGTACTTC. This codes for CASSKGSSYEQYF.

The chain joins TRBV28 to TRBJ1-1, with no clear D. The CDR3 extends over 14 amino acids. Trimming stripped 8 bases from V and 4 bases from J, with 17 bases between. Germline assignment: CDR1 MDHEN and CDR2 SYDVKM. CDR3 amino acids: CASLNRVLGTEAFF. CDR3 DNA: TGTGCCAGCCTAAACCGGGTGCTCGGCACTGAAGCTTTCTTT.

The V gene is TRBV7-2, the J gene TRBJ2-1; D unclear. V lost 2 bases and J lost 8, with 10 bases in between. Germline CDR1 SGHTA, CDR2 FQGNSA. CDR3 length equals 13 residues. The CDR3 DNA reads as TGTGCCAGCAGCTTACTCGAAACCGATGAGCAGTTCTTC. It codes for CASSLLETDEQFF. Looking up the rest from reference TRBV7-2 and TRBJ2-1 gives the full variable domain: GAGVSQSPSNKVTEKGKDVELRCDPISGHTALYWYRQSLGQGLEFLIYFQGNSAPDKSGLPSDRFSAERTGGSVSTLTIQRTQQEDSAVYLCASSLLETDEQFFGPGTRLTVL.

This rearrangement joins TRBV5-1 to TRBJ1-1; D is unresolved. Germline V gene sequence: CDR1 SGHRS, CDR2 YFSETQ. The CDR3 spans 15 residues. Between the trimmed V and J ends, which lost 1 base and 0 bases, there was a span of 10 bases. The CDR3 reads CASSLTRLMNTEAFF. Written as DNA, the CDR3 is TGCGCCAGCAGCTTGACACGGCTCATGAACACTGAAGCTTTCTTT.

V and J are TRBV6-5 and TRBJ1-2; 9 bases are shared with TRBD1. Germline CDR1 and CDR2: MNHEY and SVGAGI. This CDR3 region has 14 residues. The V segment lost 6 bases and the J segment 2 bases; nucleotides outside the gene matches: 4. The CDR3 protein is CASSRDRVNYGYTF. CDR3 DNA: TGTGCCAGCAGCCGGGACAGGGTGAACTATGGCTACACCTTC.

As regards this clone: A junction end diverges from the germline sequence, so it may reflect a read error. The rearrangement uses TRBV20-1 and TRBJ1-1; a possible D gene is TRBD1 (6 bases). CDR3 size: 11 residues. Looked up from germline, CDR1 is DFQATT and CDR2 is SNEGSKA (reference sequence). The CDR3 DNA follows: TGCAGTGCCAGGCGGGACATTTTCGACCTCTTT. This encodes CSARRDIFDLF.

The genes are TRBV9 and TRBJ2-2, with D hard to call. This CDR3 has 13 residues. Germline CDR1 is SGDLS and CDR2 is YYNGEE. Trimming took off 0 bases at V and 4 bases at J, with 4 bases between the two ends. This CDR3 reads CASSVAGTGELFF. The CDR3 coding sequence is TGTGCCAGCAGCGTAGCCGGCACCGGGGAGCTGTTTTTT.